This record concerns one TCR beta chain sequence. This entry comes from a study of blood T cell repertoires in COVID-19. At the level of the study: Whether acute or convalescent, the COVID-19 samples came from the United States, Italy and Spain.

In the authors' workflow: How many nucleated cells were present was estimated from reference gene primer amplification. Some clones are missing from TCRdb's copy, which holds only in-frame ones; the method was immunoSEQ multiplex PCR. Clonal size and the V and J genes are those of that table, whereas D and trimming came from the DNA. The profile covers about 300,000 clones, with about nine tenths appearing a single time and 1.5% to 2% taken by the ten largest. Germline V gene lookup returns CDR1 PRHDT and CDR2 FYEKMQ (reference sequence). The CDR3 is made up of 16 amino acids. Trimming removed 0 bases at V and 4 bases at J, with 15 bases between.

The chain joins TRBV13 to TRBJ1-2; perhaps TRBD1 as D (6 bases). Sequenced input: peripheral blood. The TCR was taken from a woman between 25 and 40 years old with COVID-19, enrolled during active disease. The CDR3 loop is CASSLGIERGLYGYTF. The CDR3 DNA sequence: TGTGCCAGCAGCTTAGGGATAGAGCGGGGGCTCTATGGCTACACCTTC.